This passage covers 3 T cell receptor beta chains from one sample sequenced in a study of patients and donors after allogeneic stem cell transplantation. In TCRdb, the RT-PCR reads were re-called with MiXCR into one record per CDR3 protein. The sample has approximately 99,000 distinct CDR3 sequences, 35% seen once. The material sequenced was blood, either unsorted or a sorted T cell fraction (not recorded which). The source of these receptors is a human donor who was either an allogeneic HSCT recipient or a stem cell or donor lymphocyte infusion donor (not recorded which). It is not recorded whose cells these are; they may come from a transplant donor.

This CDR3 reads CASSSISDRGKNIQYF. The CDR3 nucleotides are TGTGCCAGCAGTTCTATCTCCGACAGGGGCAAAAACATTCAGTACTTC. This chain joins TRBV12-3 or TRBV12-4 and TRBJ2-4, with 8 bases identical to TRBD1. This CDR3 has 16 residues. V was pared by 4 bases and J by 3 bases, with 8 bases of the junction left unmatched.

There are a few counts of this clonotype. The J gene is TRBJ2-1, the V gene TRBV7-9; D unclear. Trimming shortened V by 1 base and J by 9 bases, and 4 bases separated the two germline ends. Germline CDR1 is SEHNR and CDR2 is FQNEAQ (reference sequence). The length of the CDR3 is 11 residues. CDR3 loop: CASSLVREQFF. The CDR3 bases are TGTGCCAGCAGCTTAGTACGTGAGCAGTTCTTC.

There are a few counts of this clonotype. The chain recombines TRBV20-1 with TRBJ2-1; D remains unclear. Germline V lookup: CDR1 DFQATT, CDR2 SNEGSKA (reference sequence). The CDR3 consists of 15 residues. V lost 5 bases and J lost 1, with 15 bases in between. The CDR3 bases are TGCAGTGCTCGACCGGGTGGGCGATCCTACAATGAGCAGTTCTTC. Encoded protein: CSARPGGRSYNEQFF.